The 28 T cell receptor beta chains below come from one sample, sequenced in a study of blood T cell repertoires in COVID-19. The assay was immunoSEQ multiplex PCR, and TCRdb's table has in-frame clones only and misses some. The profile shows approximately 170,000 clones, 75% to 90% of them singletons. Sequencing input: peripheral blood. These receptors came from a woman between 65 and 79 years old with COVID-19, enrolled during active disease.

The V call is TRBV9, the J call TRBJ2-1; D remains ambiguous. V lost 0 bases, J lost 4 bases, and 5 bases lay in between. The CDR3 length is 13 residues. In germline, CDR1 is SGDLS, CDR2 YYNGEE. CDR3 protein: CASSVAPYNEQFF. In DNA form, the CDR3 reads TGTGCCAGCAGCGTAGCTCCTTACAATGAGCAGTTCTTC.

The chain is built from TRBV5-8 and TRBJ1-5; possibly TRBD1 for D (5 bases). The CDR3 is made up of 16 amino acids. Germline V gene sequence: CDR1 SGHTS, CDR2 YDEGEE. Trimming took 2 bases from V and 1 from J, leaving 13 bases between them. CDR3 nucleotide sequence: TGTGCCAGCAGCTTCCGACAGATCTCAAGCAATCAGCCCCAGCATTTT. Its translation is CASSFRQISSNQPQHF. Full variable domain (rest looked up from reference TRBV5-8 and TRBJ1-5): EAGVTQSPTHLIKTRGQQATLRCSPISGHTSVYWYQQALGLGLQFLLWYDEGEERNRGNFPPRFSGRQFPNYSSELNVNALELEDSALYLCASSFRQISSNQPQHFGDGTRLSIL.

This chain connects TRBV2 to TRBJ2-2, with D perhaps TRBD1 (6 bases). V was clipped by 7 bases and J by 1 base, with 19 bases between them. This CDR3 is 17 amino acids long. The germline CDR1 and CDR2 sequences are SNHLY and FYNNEI. CDR3 loop: CASNGGVRGMNTGELFF. The CDR3, as DNA: TGTGCCAGCAACGGTGGGGTCAGGGGAATGAACACCGGGGAGCTGTTTTTT. Filled out from reference TRBV2 and TRBJ2-2, the complete variable domain reads EPEVTQTPSHQVTQMGQEVILRCVPISNHLYFYWYRQILGQKVEFLVSFYNNEISEKSEIFDDQFSVERPDGSNFTLKIRSTKLEDSAMYFCASNGGVRGMNTGELFFGEGSRLTVL.

On this clone itself: A read error may account for a junction end that differs from germline. The chain has TRBV9 and TRBJ2-5, with a tentative D call TRBD1 (6 bases). This CDR3 comprises 17 residues. CDR1 and CDR2 from the germline V gene are SGDLS and YYNGEE. CDR3 nucleotides: TGTGCCAGCAGCGTAGATACAGGGCGGGTTGACCAGGAGACCCAGTACTTC. The encoded protein is CASSVDTGRVDQETQYF. The full variable domain, rest sourced from reference TRBV9 and TRBJ2-5, is DSGVTQTPKHLITATGQRVTLRCSPRSGDLSVYWYQQSLDQGLQFLIQYYNGEERAKGNILERFSAQQFPDLHSELNLSSLELGDSALYFCASSVDTGRVDQETQYFGPGTRLLVL.

The chain joins TRBV6-5 to TRBJ2-5; tentative D call: TRBD2 (6 bases). The germline V and J ends were trimmed by 2 bases and 3 bases, with 13 bases remaining between them. Germline-derived CDR1 and CDR2 are MNHEY and SVGAGI. This CDR3 has 15 residues. The CDR3 sequence: CASSYRGLLKETQYF. DNA for the CDR3: TGTGCCAGCAGTTACAGGGGACTCCTAAAAGAGACCCAGTACTTC.

The rearrangement uses TRBV29-1 and TRBJ2-3, with no clear D. This CDR3 contains 15 residues. Germline-derived CDR1 and CDR2 are SQVTM and ANQGSEA. V was clipped by 3 bases and J by 7 bases, with 20 bases between them. The CDR3 protein is CSVEARLGSEYTQYF. CDR3 in DNA: TGCAGCGTTGAGGCCCGCCTAGGATCAGAGTATACGCAGTATTTT.

The CDR3 protein is CATSRGRDRQNQPQHF. CDR3 sequence (DNA): TGTGCCACCAGCAGAGGCCGGGACAGACAAAATCAGCCCCAGCATTTT. The chain has TRBV15 and TRBJ1-5; TRBD1 aligns across 7 bases. The germline gives CDR1 LNHNV, CDR2 YYDKDF (reference sequence). The V segment lost 1 base and the J segment 4 bases; nucleotides outside the gene matches: 7. This CDR3 contains 16 residues.

The chain joins TRBV4-1 to TRBJ1-1; D is possibly TRBD1 (5 bases). The CDR3 has 15 amino acids. The germline V gene encodes CDR1 MGHRA and CDR2 YSYEKL. The V end was cut by 0 bases, the J end by 6 bases, with 14 bases between. For the CDR3, the DNA is TGCGCCAGCAGCCAAGATCGGCAGGGAGGGGCTGAAGCTTTCTTT. This sequence encodes CASSQDRQGGAEAFF.

The chain couples TRBV10-3 to TRBJ2-1, with 10 bases matching TRBD2. Germline CDR1 ENHRY, CDR2 SYGVKD. The junction had 7 bases not matched to a gene; V was cut back by 2 bases and J by 9 bases. This CDR3 spans 15 amino acids. The CDR3 sequence: CAISEGGLASGEQFF. DNA of the CDR3: TGTGCCATCAGTGAGGGGGGACTAGCGAGCGGTGAGCAGTTCTTC.

A word on this clone: Other nucleotide sequences from this sample produce the same CDR3. V gene TRBV7-2 combines with J gene TRBJ1-6, with no clear D. V dropped 6 bases and J dropped 5 bases, with 5 bases sitting between them. Germline V gives CDR1 SGHTA, CDR2 FQGNSA. The CDR3 has 12 residues. In nucleotides, the CDR3 is TGTGCCAGCAGTTCAAATAATTCACCCCTCCACTTT. Translation: CASSSNNSPLHF.

The V call is TRBV19, the J call TRBJ1-5; tentative D call: TRBD1 (6 bases). Germline CDR1 is LNHDA and CDR2 is SQIVND (reference sequence). V lost 4 bases and J 0 bases, leaving 22 bases between the germline ends. The CDR3 covers 19 residues. The CDR3 is CASSSARAGAFYSNQPQHF. CDR3 DNA: TGTGCCAGTAGTAGTGCTAGGGCAGGGGCCTTTTATAGCAATCAGCCCCAGCATTTT.

The chain couples TRBV7-2 to TRBJ1-6, with TRBD1 as a possible D gene (6 bases). Germline lookup yields CDR1 SGHTA and CDR2 FQGNSA. The CDR3 contains 15 residues. The V and J ends lost 1 base and 9 bases respectively, with 13 bases between them. CDR3: CASSLEAGVISPLHF. The CDR3 region has the DNA TGTGCCAGCAGCTTAGAAGCAGGGGTTATTTCACCCCTCCACTTT.

This chain links TRBV7-8 with TRBJ2-5; D ambiguous. The CDR3 loop spans 12 amino acids. Germline CDR1 reads SGHVS; CDR2 reads FQNEAQ. V dropped 5 bases and J dropped 5 bases, with 9 bases sitting between them. CDR3 sequence: CASSPPRETQYF. The CDR3 bases are TGTGCCAGCAGCCCCCCCAGGGAGACCCAGTACTTC.

Only a few counts were recorded for this clone. The rearrangement uses TRBV20-1 and TRBJ1-1, with D uncertain. The CDR3 sequence is 11 residues long. Trimming left V 6 bases short and J 3 bases short, with 8 bases between. Looked up from germline, CDR1 is DFQATT and CDR2 is SNEGSKA (reference sequence). For the CDR3, the DNA is TGCAGTGCGTGGGAGTACACTGAAGCTTTCTTT. Translating it yields CSAWEYTEAFF.

The chain links TRBV5-1 to TRBJ1-1, with 7 nucleotides matching TRBD1. Looked up from germline, CDR1 is SGHRS and CDR2 is YFSETQ. V was pared by 6 bases and J by 1 base, with 6 bases of the junction left unmatched. CDR3 length equals 14 residues. CDR3 sequence reads: CASNRGDSNTEAFF. The CDR3 DNA reads TGCGCCAGCAACAGGGGCGATTCGAACACTGAAGCTTTCTTT.

The genes are TRBV20-1 and TRBJ2-2, with unresolved D. The CDR3 consists of 14 residues. V was shortened by 3 bases and J by 5 bases, with 13 bases between the two germline ends. Germline loops: CDR1 DFQATT, CDR2 SNEGSKA (reference sequence). CDR3 residues: CSASSPLKTGELFF. CDR3 nucleotides: TGCAGTGCTAGTAGCCCCTTGAAGACCGGGGAGCTGTTTTTT.

In its sample, this clone was seen once. The J gene is TRBJ2-3, the V gene TRBV4-1; 7 bases are a match to TRBD2. The CDR3 consists of 15 residues. The ends lost 0 bases at V and 5 bases at J; junction bases unmatched: 5. Germline V gene data show CDR1 as MGHRA and CDR2 as YSYEKL. This chain's CDR3 is CASSQEMTSLDTQYF. The CDR3 region has the DNA TGCGCCAGCAGCCAAGAGATGACTAGCCTAGATACGCAGTATTTT.

J is TRBJ2-2 and V is TRBV2; 8 bases fit TRBD1. In germline, CDR1 is SNHLY, CDR2 FYNNEI. This CDR3 region has 15 residues. Germline trimming cut 7 bases from V and 0 bases from J; bases unmatched to any gene: 4. The CDR3 region is CASTRTGTNTGELFF. CDR3 nucleotides: TGTGCCAGCACGAGGACAGGGACGAACACCGGGGAGCTGTTTTTT.

This sequence joins TRBV28 and TRBJ2-7, with TRBD2 matching over 8 bases. Trimming took 5 bases from V and 5 from J; bases not matched to a gene: 14. CDR3 length: 16 residues. From germline, CDR1 is MDHEN and CDR2 SYDVKM. CDR3 bases: TGTGCCAGCAGTCCCGTCCTGTCCGGGAGGGCCGACGAGCAGTACTTC. It translates to CASSPVLSGRADEQYF.

The chain combines TRBV5-1 with TRBJ1-1; tentative D call: TRBD1 (6 bases). Trimming took off 0 bases at V and 2 bases at J, with 11 bases between the two ends. Germline V gives CDR1 SGHRS, CDR2 YFSETQ. The CDR3 sequence is 15 residues long. CDR3 nucleotide sequence: TGCGCCAGCAGCTTGGGCGGGGGCGCAAACACTGAAGCTTTCTTT. This translates into CASSLGGGANTEAFF.

This clone was recorded a few times. The DNA of the CDR3 is TGTGCCAGCAGCCATTTCAGACAGGGGGCCGGCGGGGAGCTGTTTTTT. Translating gives CASSHFRQGAGGELFF. J is TRBJ2-2 and V is TRBV13; the match to TRBD1 covers 10 bases. With 5 bases clipped from V and 7 bases from J, the junction kept 10 bases outside the gene matches. The length of the CDR3 is 16 residues. From germline, CDR1 is PRHDT and CDR2 FYEKMQ (reference sequence).

This chain uses TRBV20-1 with TRBJ2-1, with TRBD2 identical over 7 bases. The CDR3 sequence is 11 residues long. In germline, CDR1 is DFQATT, CDR2 SNEGSKA (reference sequence). CDR3 loop: CRTSDNNEQFF. In DNA form, the CDR3 reads TGCAGAACTAGCGACAACAATGAGCAGTTCTTC.

J is TRBJ1-2 and V is TRBV4-1, with a weak D call TRBD1 (6 bases). Germline V gives CDR1 MGHRA, CDR2 YSYEKL. The CDR3 has 16 amino acids. Trimming removed 1 base from V and 8 bases from J, with 20 bases in between. DNA for the CDR3: TGCGCCAGCAGCCAAGTGTTGGGTATTACAGGGCGAGGCTACACCTTC. It specifies CASSQVLGITGRGYTF.

Comments on this clone: Other DNA variants within this sample encode the same CDR3. CDR3 DNA sequence: TGCGCCAGCAGCTTGGAGGGAGGGACCTCCTACGAGCAGTACTTC. Its translation is CASSLEGGTSYEQYF. V usage is TRBV5-1 and J usage is TRBJ2-7, with 7 bases identical to TRBD2. V lost 0 bases to trimming and J lost 0 bases; unmatched junction nucleotides: 3. Germline assignment: CDR1 SGHRS and CDR2 YFSETQ. The CDR3 length is 15 residues.

The genes are TRBV6-2 or TRBV6-3 and TRBJ2-1, with a tentative D call TRBD2 (5 bases). Germline V gene data show CDR1 as MNHEY and CDR2 as SVGEGT. The CDR3 totals 16 residues. V lost 4 bases and J 4 bases, leaving 17 bases between the germline ends. The CDR3 DNA reads as TGTGCCAGCAGTTGGCCGAGCGGTACCTTTTACAATGAGCAGTTCTTC. Its protein is CASSWPSGTFYNEQFF.

The rearrangement joins TRBV7-7 to TRBJ2-5; D may be TRBD2 (6 bases). Germline V CDR1 and CDR2: SSHAT, FNYEAQ (reference sequence). Trimming pared 1 base from V and 4 bases from J, leaving 13 bases between. There are 15 residues in the CDR3. The CDR3 DNA sequence: TGTGCCAGCAGCTTAGATCTAGCGTTGCGAGAGACCCAGTACTTC. This translates into CASSLDLALRETQYF. The complete variable domain, with remaining parts taken from reference TRBV7-7 and TRBJ2-5, reads GAGVSQSPRYKVTKRGQDVTLRCDPISSHATLYWYQQALGQGPEFLTYFNYEAQPDKSGLPSDRFSAERPEGSISTLTIQRTEQRDSAMYRCASSLDLALRETQYFGPGTRLLVL.

The CDR3 coding sequence is TGCAGCGTTCGTAGTGGATCCGCGGGAACGAACTACAATGAGCAGTTCTTC. Amino acid sequence: CSVRSGSAGTNYNEQFF. The genes are TRBV29-1 and TRBJ2-1, with D maybe TRBD2 (6 bases). The germline V gene has CDR1 SQVTM and CDR2 ANQGSEA. This CDR3 spans 17 amino acids. With 5 bases removed from V and 3 bases from J, the gap between germline ends came to 23 bases.

The sample holds a few counts of this clone. Here the CDR3 DNA reads TGTGCCTGGAGGGGGGACAAGCGCTCTGGAAACACCATATATTTT. Translated: CAWRGDKRSGNTIYF. The genes are TRBV30 and TRBJ1-3, with a tentative D call TRBD1 (6 bases). CDR1 and CDR2 (germline): GTSNPN, SVGIG (reference sequence). The CDR3 runs 15 residues. The ends were cut back, 3 bases at V and 0 bases at J, with 12 bases in the middle.